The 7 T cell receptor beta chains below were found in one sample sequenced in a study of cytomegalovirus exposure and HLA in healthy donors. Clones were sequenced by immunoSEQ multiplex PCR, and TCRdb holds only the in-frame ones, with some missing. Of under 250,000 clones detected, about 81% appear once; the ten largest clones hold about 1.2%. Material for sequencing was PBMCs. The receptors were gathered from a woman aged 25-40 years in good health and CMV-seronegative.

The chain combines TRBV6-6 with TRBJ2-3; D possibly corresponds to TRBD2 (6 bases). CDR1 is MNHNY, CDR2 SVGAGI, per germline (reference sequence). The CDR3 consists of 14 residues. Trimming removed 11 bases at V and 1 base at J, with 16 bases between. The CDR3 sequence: CAVRGEPGTDTQYF. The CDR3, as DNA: TGTGCCGTCCGCGGGGAGCCGGGCACAGATACGCAGTATTTT.

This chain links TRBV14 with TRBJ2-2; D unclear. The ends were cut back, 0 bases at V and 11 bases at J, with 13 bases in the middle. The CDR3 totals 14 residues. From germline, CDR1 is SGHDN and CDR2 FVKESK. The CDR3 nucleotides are TGTGCCAGCAGCCAAGAACCCCGTTCGAGTGAGCTGTTTTTT. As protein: CASSQEPRSSELFF.

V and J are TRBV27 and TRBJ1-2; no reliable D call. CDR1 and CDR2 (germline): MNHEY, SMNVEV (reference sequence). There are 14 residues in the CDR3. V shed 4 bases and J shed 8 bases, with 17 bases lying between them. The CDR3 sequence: CASSSARGSYGYTF. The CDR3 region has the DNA TGTGCCAGCAGTTCCGCCCGGGGAAGTTACGGCTACACCTTC.

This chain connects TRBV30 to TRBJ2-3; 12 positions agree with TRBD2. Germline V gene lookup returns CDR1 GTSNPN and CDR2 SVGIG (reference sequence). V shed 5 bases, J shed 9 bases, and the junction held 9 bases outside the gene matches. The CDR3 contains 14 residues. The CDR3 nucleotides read TGTGCCTGGGGGGGACTAGCGGGTTCCGCCACGCAGTATTTT. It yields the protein CAWGGLAGSATQYF.

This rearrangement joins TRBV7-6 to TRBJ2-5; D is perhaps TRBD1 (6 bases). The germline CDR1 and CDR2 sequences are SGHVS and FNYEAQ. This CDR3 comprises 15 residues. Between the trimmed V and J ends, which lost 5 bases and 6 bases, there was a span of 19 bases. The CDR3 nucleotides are TGTGCCAGCAGCGTGGGTTCCCCCCAGGGGAAGACCCAGTACTTC. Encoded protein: CASSVGSPQGKTQYF.

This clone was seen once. CDR3 protein: CASSPPERGSTGELFF. CDR3 in DNA: TGTGCCAGCAGCCCGCCAGAGCGCGGAAGCACCGGGGAGCTGTTTTTT. This sequence joins TRBV7-6 and TRBJ2-2, with no clear D. Trimming cost V 5 bases and J 4 bases, with 17 bases left between them. The CDR3 has 16 residues. The germline V gene encodes CDR1 SGHVS and CDR2 FNYEAQ.

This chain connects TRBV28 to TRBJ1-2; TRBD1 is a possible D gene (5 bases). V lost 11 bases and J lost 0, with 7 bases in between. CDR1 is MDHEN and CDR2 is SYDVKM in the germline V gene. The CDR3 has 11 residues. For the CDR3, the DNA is TGTGCCGTCAGGGCTAACTATGGCTACACCTTC. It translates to CAVRANYGYTF.